Described below is a single TCR beta chain sequence and its context. This record belongs to a study of graft-versus-host responses after intestinal transplantation. Study in general: Each transplant was multivisceral, liver-intestinal, or isolated intestinal. Whole-study findings and limits: Peak circulating GvH clone levels were associated with early post-transplant HvG declines. Recipient marrow harbored GvH clones, some of which surfaced first in ileum or blood.

V was clipped by 4 bases and J by 0 bases; unmatched bases: 1. The CDR3 totals 14 residues. The germline CDR1 and CDR2 sequences are ENHRY and SYGVKD. Sequenced by immunoSEQ multiplex PCR; TCRdb stores in-frame clones only, minus some. The table lists some 22,000 clones, about 57% of them singletons, with 1% in the top ten. After the reaction, proliferating CFSE-low CD3+CD4+ and CD3+CD8+ responders were sorted. This receptor was taken from a human patient who received an intestinal transplant. Sequenced material: alloreactive CD4+ T cells from a mixed lymphocyte reaction culture, taken before intestinal transplant. Subset reported: CFSE-low proliferating T cells sorted from roughly 6-day pre-transplant mixed lymphocyte reaction (GvH or HvG direction). The chain combines TRBV10-3 with TRBJ2-7; 9 nucleotides align to TRBD1. The chain's CDR3 is CAISGQGDSYEQYF. CDR3 bases: TGTGCCATCAGTGGACAGGGGGACTCCTACGAGCAGTACTTC.